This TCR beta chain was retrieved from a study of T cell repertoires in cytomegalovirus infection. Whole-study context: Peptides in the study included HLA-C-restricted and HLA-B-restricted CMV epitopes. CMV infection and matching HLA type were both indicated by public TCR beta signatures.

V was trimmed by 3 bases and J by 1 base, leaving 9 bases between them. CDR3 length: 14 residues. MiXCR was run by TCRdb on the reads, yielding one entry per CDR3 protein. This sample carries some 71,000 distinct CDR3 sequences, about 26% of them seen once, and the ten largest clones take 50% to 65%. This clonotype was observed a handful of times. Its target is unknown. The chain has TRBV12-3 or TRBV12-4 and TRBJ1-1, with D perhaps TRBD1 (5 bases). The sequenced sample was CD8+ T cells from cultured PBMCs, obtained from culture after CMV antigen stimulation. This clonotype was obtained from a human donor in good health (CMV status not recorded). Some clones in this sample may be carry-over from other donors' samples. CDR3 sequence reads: CASSFPGQNTEAFF. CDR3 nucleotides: TGTGCCAGCAGTTTTCCTGGACAGAACACTGAAGCTTTCTTT.